Each of the 5 T cell receptor beta chains below was sequenced from the same sample in a study of T cells after yellow fever vaccination. Using its own MiXCR run on the 5' RACE reads, TCRdb lists one record per CDR3 protein. The table has a few hundred thousand distinct CDR3 sequences, around 21% seen once. Sequenced material: PBMCs, taken 15 days after the yellow fever booster vaccination. These receptors originate from a man aged 30 to 39 who received the YFV17D yellow fever vaccine.

The chain carries TRBV18 and TRBJ1-2; unclear D gene. The germline V gene encodes CDR1 KGHSH and CDR2 LQKENI. The CDR3 totals 12 residues. Between the trimmed V and J ends, which lost 5 bases and 7 bases, there was a span of 11 bases. CDR3 loop: CASSTADRGYTF. The CDR3 nucleotides are TGTGCCAGCTCAACAGCGGATCGTGGCTACACCTTC.

This clonotype was observed a single time. Written as DNA, the CDR3 is TGCAGTGCTACATGGACAGGAGTCTCCTACGAGCAGTACTTC. It translates to CSATWTGVSYEQYF. The gene calls are TRBV20-1 and TRBJ2-7; 7 positions match TRBD1. This CDR3 is 14 amino acids long. Germline V lookup: CDR1 DFQATT, CDR2 SNEGSKA (reference sequence). The V gene end was trimmed by 4 bases and the J gene end by 0 bases; junction bases not matched to a gene: 6.

The chain is built from TRBV29-1 and TRBJ2-3, with 12 bases identical to TRBD2. This CDR3 is built from 14 residues. In germline, CDR1 is SQVTM, CDR2 ANQGSEA. V lost 4 bases to trimming and J lost 4 bases; unmatched junction nucleotides: 3. This chain's CDR3 is CSVGTSGTADTQYF. For the CDR3, the DNA is TGCAGCGTTGGGACTAGCGGGACGGCAGATACGCAGTATTTT.

The table lists this clonotype with a few counts. This sequence joins TRBV7-9 and TRBJ2-7; unclear D gene. Germline lookup yields CDR1 SEHNR and CDR2 FQNEAQ (reference sequence). V was pared by 5 bases and J by 9 bases, with 11 bases between. The CDR3 contains 11 residues. The CDR3 bases are TGTGCCAGCAGCCACAAGGGCCGGCAGTACTTC. Translating it yields CASSHKGRQYF.

In its sample, this clonotype was seen a few times. The V call is TRBV19, the J call TRBJ1-4; D is unresolved. Germline V gene sequence: CDR1 LNHDA, CDR2 SQIVND (reference sequence). Trimming pared 5 bases from V and 0 bases from J, leaving 7 bases between. The length of the CDR3 is 14 residues. CDR3 in DNA: TGTGCCAGTAGTCGCCGGACAACTAATGAAAAACTGTTTTTT. As protein: CASSRRTTNEKLFF.